This TCR beta chain derives from a study of control samples from healthy donors and cancer patients (dated by TCRdb to 2019 to 2021). Library prep was done by the immunoSEQ multiplex PCR assay. Sourced from immuneACCESS, this table was stored by TCRdb with only in-frame sequences that have V and J called. A share of the clones is absent; for the studies checked, an unresolved V gene accounts for under half, and the remainder has no known explanation. This sample comprises about 120,000 clones, around 88% of them detected only once. The ten largest account for around 3.5% of the sample. Concerning this clone: Its antigen remains undetermined. No base quality values were provided; no much bigger clone lies one nucleotide off.

The CDR3 measures 11 amino acids from cysteine to phenylalanine. Only the CDR3 DNA stays, 33 bases, in frame from base 1. The V and J ends are trimmed by 8 bases and 4 bases, leaving 6 bases between them. CDR1 and CDR2, looked up from the germline V gene, are MRHNA and SNTAGT. The sequence joins TRBV6-4 to TRBJ2-1, with the D gene not clear enough to name. The sample consisted of blood. The TCR comes from a man between 40 and 49 years old in good health. CDR3 region: CASGPYNEQFF. In nucleotide form, the sequence is TGTGCCAGCGGGCCTTACAATGAGCAGTTCTTC.